The 11 T cell receptor beta chains below come from one sample, sequenced in a study of technical replicates of blood from a handful of donors. Here immunoSEQ multiplex PCR was the method, and the copy in TCRdb shows in-frame clones only, minus some. The data show roughly 100,000 clones, with roughly 95% seen just once and approximately 0.2% held by the top ten. The sample was T cells isolated from PBMCs. Receptors originate from a human donor in good health.

The genes are TRBV27 and TRBJ2-4; tentative D call: TRBD2 (5 bases). The ends were cut back, 3 bases at V and 0 bases at J, with 6 bases in the middle. In germline, CDR1 is MNHEY, CDR2 SMNVEV (reference sequence). This CDR3 has 14 residues. CDR3 in DNA: TGTGCCAGCAGTTTGGCGGGAGCCAAAAACATTCAGTACTTC. Encoded protein: CASSLAGAKNIQYF.

The rearrangement joins TRBV2 to TRBJ1-1; D might be TRBD1 (6 bases). V lost 6 bases and J lost 1, with 9 bases in between. Germline V lookup: CDR1 SNHLY, CDR2 FYNNEI. The CDR3 is 13 amino acids. In DNA form, the CDR3 reads TGTGCCAGCAGGTCGACAGGGAACACTGAAGCTTTCTTT. Its protein product is CASRSTGNTEAFF.

The V and J genes are TRBV7-2 and TRBJ2-1; 16 bases agree with TRBD2. The CDR3 has 16 residues. V lost 4 bases, J lost 7 bases, and 4 bases stayed unmatched. CDR1 is SGHTA and CDR2 is FQGNSA in the germline V gene. The CDR3 sequence is CASSSGTSGRGNEQFF. For the CDR3, the DNA is TGTGCCAGCAGCTCAGGGACTAGCGGGAGGGGTAATGAGCAGTTCTTC.

This chain connects TRBV27 to TRBJ1-1; tentatively, D is TRBD1 (5 bases). The ends were cut back, 5 bases at V and 3 bases at J, with 19 bases in the middle. The CDR3 runs to 16 residues. Germline values: CDR1 MNHEY, CDR2 SMNVEV (reference sequence). The CDR3, as DNA: TGTGCCAGCAGTGCTCTGGCGACGGGGGGAGACACTGAAGCTTTCTTT. Protein: CASSALATGGDTEAFF.

This clone was picked up one time. This chain uses TRBV6-5 with TRBJ2-5; 9 positions match TRBD1. Germline V gene data show CDR1 as MNHEY and CDR2 as SVGAGI. CDR3 length: 15 residues. Losses at the gene ends were 2 bases for V and 5 bases for J; bases not matched to a gene: 6. The CDR3: CASSYTGQGVETQYF. DNA for the CDR3: TGTGCCAGCAGTTACACGGGACAGGGAGTCGAGACCCAGTACTTC.

V usage is TRBV2 and J usage is TRBJ2-5, with TRBD1 matching 7 bases. After removal of 5 bases from V and 2 bases from J, the junction contained 8 bases not matched to a gene. The CDR3 length is 15 residues. Germline V CDR1 and CDR2: SNHLY, FYNNEI. The CDR3 region is CASSFQLTGQETQYF. In DNA form, the CDR3 reads TGTGCCAGCAGTTTTCAATTGACAGGGCAAGAGACCCAGTACTTC.

The rearrangement joins TRBV6-1 to TRBJ1-2, with D possibly TRBD1 on 5 matching bases. V lost 10 bases and J 5 bases, leaving 17 bases between the germline ends. The CDR3 covers 13 residues. Germline V gives CDR1 MNHNS, CDR2 SASEGT. The CDR3 loop is CANSAGRRYGYTF. The CDR3 nucleotides are TGTGCCAATTCGGCAGGGCGTCGGTATGGCTACACCTTC.

The chain uses TRBV19 and TRBJ2-1; tentatively, D is TRBD2 (5 bases). Trimming removed 1 base at V and 6 bases at J, with 13 bases between. CDR3 length: 15 residues. Germline-derived CDR1 and CDR2 are LNHDA and SQIVND (reference sequence). CDR3 bases: TGTGCCAGTAGTATAGGGTGGTCGGACTCCAATGAGCAGTTCTTC. This translates into CASSIGWSDSNEQFF.

The genes are TRBV6-1 and TRBJ1-2; TRBD1 is a possible D gene (6 bases). There are 11 residues in the CDR3. CDR1 MNHNS and CDR2 SASEGT come from the germline V gene. Trimming took off 8 bases at V and 7 bases at J, with 11 bases between the two ends. This chain's CDR3 is CASGGALGYTF. The DNA of the CDR3 is TGTGCCAGCGGGGGGGCGCTTGGCTACACCTTC.

This chain uses TRBV2 with TRBJ2-5; 10 nucleotides align to TRBD2. V shed 7 bases, J shed 4 bases, and the junction held 3 bases outside the gene matches. Germline V gene data show CDR1 as SNHLY and CDR2 as FYNNEI. This CDR3 region has 13 residues. The CDR3 loop reads CASTSGGAETQYF. The CDR3 region has the DNA TGTGCCAGCACGAGCGGGGGGGCAGAGACCCAGTACTTC.

CDR3 loop: CASFKGQFYEQYF. Here the CDR3 DNA reads TGTGCCAGCTTCAAGGGGCAGTTCTACGAGCAGTACTTC. The J gene is TRBJ2-7, the V gene TRBV6-1, with a weak D call TRBD1 (5 bases). Trimming removed 8 bases at V and 3 bases at J, with 14 bases between. The germline gives CDR1 MNHNS, CDR2 SASEGT. The CDR3 is 13 residues long.